This TCR beta chain was identified in a study of T cell changes during pregnancy in multiple sclerosis (dated by TCRdb to the late 2010s). Regarding the research as a whole: The study examined how the T cell repertoire changed over the course of pregnancy in women with multiple sclerosis.

Libraries came from the immunoSEQ multiplex PCR assay. TCRdb re-hosts the immuneACCESS table, in-frame sequences only. Its copies lack some clones; in the studies checked, an unresolved V gene accounts for under half of them, and the cause for the rest is not known. Recorded for this sample are about 93,000 clones; approximately 92% of them occurred a single time. The ten most abundant clones make up 2% to 2.5% of the sample. The junction carries 13 bases between V and J, which are trimmed by 8 bases and 1 base respectively. CDR1 WSHSY and CDR2 SAAADI are derived from the germline V gene. Its CDR3 holds 14 amino acids, cysteine through phenylalanine. The sequence is cut down to CDR3 DNA, 42 bases in frame from base 1. Concerning this clone itself: Its specific antigen is unknown. Per-base quality was not reported, and no clone a single base away is much larger than it.

This clonotype was obtained from a female donor with multiple sclerosis, enrolled in a pregnancy study. The sequence joins TRBV10-2 to TRBJ2-3; the best D guess is TRBD1, with 5 bases matching. The sample here was peripheral blood, taken after pregnancy. For the CDR3, the sequence is CASHGTGGTDTQYF. The DNA is as follows: TGCGCCAGCCACGGAACAGGCGGCACAGATACGCAGTATTTT.